The rows below give T cell receptor beta chains drawn from one sample of a study of T-cell memory formation after mild COVID-19. TCRdb passed the 5' RACE reads through MiXCR, listing each CDR3 protein once. The table shows a few hundred thousand distinct CDR3 sequences, with 20% to 25% occurring only once. The sample taken for sequencing was PBMCs or a T cell subset sorted from them (not recorded which). The receptors were sampled from a man aged 18 to 35 who had mild COVID-19 (a few samples of this study predate the infection). Cell type and time point are not known. CDR3s include the opening cysteine and the closing phenylalanine or tryptophan. The D gene is left open where the match is weak. Clone size is shown for a subset of rows, as once, few, many or a class of expanded clone.

d_gene	abundance	v_gene	j_gene	CDR3nt	CDR3aa
TRBD1	.	TRBV29-1	TRBJ1-1	TGCAGCGTTGACAGGGGGTACATGAACACTGAAGCTTTCTTT	CSVDRGYMNTEAFF
TRBD1	few	TRBV5-4	TRBJ2-2	TGTGCCAGCAGTCATACGACCGGGACAGGAGCAGGGGAGCTGTTTTTT	CASSHTTGTGAGELFF
TRBD1	few	TRBV7-6	TRBJ2-1	TGTGCCAGCAGCCCGGAACAGGGGGGCTACTCCTACAATGAGCAGTTCTTC	CASSPEQGGYSYNEQFF
TRBD2	few	TRBV7-2	TRBJ2-5	TGTGCCAGCAGCTTAAATAGCGGGTGGCAAGAGACCCAGTACTTC	CASSLNSGWQETQYF
.	few	TRBV5-1	TRBJ1-2	TGCGCCAGCAGCTTGCAGGTGAACTATGGCTACACCTTC	CASSLQVNYGYTF
.	.	TRBV11-2	TRBJ2-3	TGTGCCAGCAGCTTTGAGGGGGTACGCACAGATACGCAGTATTTT	CASSFEGVRTDTQYF
.	few	TRBV18	TRBJ1-1	TGTGCCAGCTCACCGACGGGGCCGAGGTCTGAAGCTTTCTTT	CASSPTGPRSEAFF
TRBD2	few	TRBV5-1	TRBJ2-3	TGCGCCAGCAGCTTGAGGGGACTAGCGGGGGGCCTGCAAGATACGCAGTATTTT	CASSLRGLAGGLQDTQYF
.	.	TRBV7-3	TRBJ2-5	TGTGCCAGCAGCCGGGACGGCTACCAAGAGACCCAGTACTTC	CASSRDGYQETQYF
.	.	TRBV5-1	TRBJ2-5	TGCGCCAGCAGCGGCTTGGGAGCGGGCCAAGAGACCCAGTACTTC	CASSGLGAGQETQYF
.	.	TRBV12-3/TRBV12-4	TRBJ1-2	TGTGCCAGCCGCAGGGGCTATGGCTACACCTTC	CASRRGYGYTF
.	.	TRBV29-1	TRBJ1-2	TGCAGCGTTGAAGAGGCTGGCAGCCCCGGACATGGCTACACCTTC	CSVEEAGSPGHGYTF
.	many	TRBV18	TRBJ2-5	TGTGCCAGCTCACCGAACCAAGAGACCCAGTACTTC	CASSPNQETQYF
.	few	TRBV2	TRBJ1-1	TGTGCCAGCAGTGAAATGGACACTGAAGCTTTCTTT	CASSEMDTEAFF
TRBD1	few	TRBV5-1	TRBJ1-1	TGCGCCAGCAAGGATGGACAGGGGTTTTTCTTT	CASKDGQGFFF
TRBD2	few	TRBV9	TRBJ2-3	TGTGCCAGCAGCGCTACGGGACTAGCGGGGGGTCGGTATACGCAGTATTTT	CASSATGLAGGRYTQYF
.	few	TRBV5-1	TRBJ2-6	TGCGCCAGCAGCTTGGTTTTCTCTGGGGCCAACGTCCTGACTTTC	CASSLVFSGANVLTF
.	.	TRBV11-2	TRBJ2-7	TGTGCCAGCATCTTCTCATCGGCCGGATCCTACGAGCAGTACTTC	CASIFSSAGSYEQYF
.	.	TRBV7-6	TRBJ1-5	TGTGCCAGCAGCTTAGGTGGTCTAAATCAGCACCAGCATTTT	CASSLGGLNQHQHF
.	once	TRBV5-6	TRBJ2-1	TGTGCCAGCAGCACAACTAACAATGAGCAGTTCTTC	CASSTTNNEQFF
TRBD1	few	TRBV6-6	TRBJ1-1	TGTGCCAGCAGTTACCAGGGGGCAAACACTGAAGCTTTCTTT	CASSYQGANTEAFF
.	.	TRBV18	TRBJ1-1	TGTGCCAGCTCACCCACCCAACAGCCACCAACTCCCTTT	CASSPTQQPPTPF
TRBD2	few	TRBV4-1	TRBJ2-3	TGCGCCAGCAGCCTATTTAGCGGGAGATACACAGATACGCAGTATTTT	CASSLFSGRYTDTQYF
.	.	TRBV7-7	TRBJ2-5	TGTGCCAGCAGCTTAGGGGCTAGCAGCGAGACCCAGTACTTC	CASSLGASSETQYF
TRBD1	few	TRBV12-3/TRBV12-4	TRBJ1-2	TGTGCCAGCAGGGATCCGGGACAGGGGATCTATGGCTACACCTTC	CASRDPGQGIYGYTF